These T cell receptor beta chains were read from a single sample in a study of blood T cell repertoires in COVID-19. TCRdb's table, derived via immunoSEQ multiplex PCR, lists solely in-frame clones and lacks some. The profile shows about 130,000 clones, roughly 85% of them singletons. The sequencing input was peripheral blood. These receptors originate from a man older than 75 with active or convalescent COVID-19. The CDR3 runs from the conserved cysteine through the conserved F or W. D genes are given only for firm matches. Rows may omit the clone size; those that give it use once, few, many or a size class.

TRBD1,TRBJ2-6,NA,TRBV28,CASRTGGYVSGANVLTF,TGTGCCAGCAGGACAGGGGGCTACGTCTCTGGGGCCAACGTCCTGACTTTC
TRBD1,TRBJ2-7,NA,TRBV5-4,CASSIGQGAYEQYF,TGTGCCAGCAGCATCGGACAGGGGGCCTACGAGCAGTACTTC
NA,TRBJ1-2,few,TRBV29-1,CSLRGSYGYTF,TGCAGCCTCAGGGGCTCCTATGGCTACACCTTC
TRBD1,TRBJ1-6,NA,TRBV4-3,CASSQGGQAINSPLHF,TGCGCCAGCAGCCAAGGGGGACAGGCCATTAATTCACCCCTCCACTTT
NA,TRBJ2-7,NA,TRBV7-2,CASSPTAAIYEQYF,TGTGCCAGCAGCCCCACGGCGGCGATCTACGAGCAGTACTTC
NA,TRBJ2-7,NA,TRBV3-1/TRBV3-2,CASRHKASSDEQYF,TGTGCCAGCAGACATAAAGCTAGTTCCGACGAGCAGTACTTC
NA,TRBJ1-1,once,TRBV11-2,CASSLAGGEAFF,TGTGCCAGCAGCTTAGCTGGGGGGGAAGCTTTCTTT
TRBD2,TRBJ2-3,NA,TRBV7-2,CASRHGRGGPDTQYF,TGTGCCAGCAGACACGGACGGGGGGGGCCAGATACGCAGTATTTT
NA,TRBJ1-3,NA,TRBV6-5,CASYRAPSGNTIYF,TGTGCCAGTTACAGGGCACCCTCTGGAAACACCATATATTTT
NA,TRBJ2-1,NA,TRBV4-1,CATASPLSDNEQFF,TGCGCCACCGCTTCCCCGCTGTCGGACAATGAGCAGTTCTTC
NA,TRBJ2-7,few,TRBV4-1,CASSQDHGDVEQYF,TGCGCCAGCAGCCAAGATCACGGGGATGTCGAGCAGTACTTC
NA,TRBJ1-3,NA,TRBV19,CASRTQDTIYF,TGTGCCAGTAGGACGCAGGACACCATATATTTT
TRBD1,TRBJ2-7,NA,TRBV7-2,CASSPRARGLEQYF,TGTGCCAGCAGCCCTCGGGCCAGGGGGCTCGAGCAGTACTTC
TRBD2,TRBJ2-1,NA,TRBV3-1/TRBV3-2,CASSQDGALAGARNEQFF,TGTGCCAGCAGCCAAGATGGGGCCTTAGCGGGAGCCCGGAATGAGCAGTTCTTC
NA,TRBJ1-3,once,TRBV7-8,CASSPPGSTSGNTIYF,TGTGCCAGCAGCCCCCCGGGTTCAACTTCTGGAAACACCATATATTTT
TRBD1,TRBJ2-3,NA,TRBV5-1,CASSLGGTGDTDTQYF,TGCGCCAGCAGCTTGGGAGGGACAGGGGACACAGATACGCAGTATTTT
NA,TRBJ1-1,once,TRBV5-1,CASSLGGSSDTEAFF,TGCGCCAGCAGCTTGGGGGGCTCGAGCGACACTGAAGCTTTCTTT
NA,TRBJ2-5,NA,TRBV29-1,CSVHGGGEETQYF,TGCAGCGTCCATGGTGGAGGCGAGGAGACCCAGTACTTC